This T cell receptor beta chain was recorded in a study of OX40 agonist ivuxolimab in advanced cancers. Background for the entire study: Ivuxolimab, which targeted the costimulatory receptor OX40 (CD134), was an agonistic, fully human IgG2 monoclonal antibody. Intravenous ivuxolimab was administered to patients every 2 weeks at six dose levels: 0.01, 0.1, 0.3, 1.5, 3 and 10 mg/kg. Of the roughly 54 dose-escalation patients, hepatocellular carcinoma was present in about 19, melanoma in roughly 15, renal cell carcinoma in 9 and head and neck cancer in 9. The dose-escalation cohort was almost 85% male with a mean age of about 60 years, ranging from roughly 23 to 90. Prior anti-PD-1, anti-PD-L1 or anti-CTLA-4 therapy was permitted, and checkpoint inhibitors had been received by about 44% of dose-escalation patients. Partial responses were achieved by three dose-escalation patients, of whom one had hepatocellular carcinoma and two had cutaneous melanoma. Peripheral TCRbeta sequencing was intended to test whether TCR sequence diversity was altered and clonal T-cell expansion was caused by ivuxolimab. The monotherapy dose-escalation portion (N ≈ 56 patients) of the phase I ivuxolimab trial is reported in the paper.

Here is what the overall study found, with its caveats: After ivuxolimab, more expanded clones were found on average in CD8+ T cells than in CD4+ T cells. Low levels of normalized T-cell clonal expansion were also seen in some patients who did not respond. Clonal expansion of both CD4+ and CD8+ blood T cells was observed from baseline to week 6 at doses 0.1 to 3.0 mg/kg. In the 0.1-3.0 mg/kg groups, partial responders were among the patients with the lowest normalized peripheral clonal expansion, particularly in CD8+ T cells. The antigen specificity of the clonally expanded peripheral T cells was not determined.

In the case of this clone: Its binding antigen is unknown. No base qualities exist here, and no much larger clone lies one base off it.

Patients with a history of autoimmune disease or receiving systemic immunosuppression were excluded from the trial. In every dose cohort, peripheral blood was drawn for TCR sequencing at baseline, cycle 4 day 1, and cycle 7 day 1. Samples were obtained from an open-label, multicenter, first-in-human phase I dose-escalation trial of ivuxolimab. The trial enrolled adults with locally advanced or metastatic head and neck squamous cell, hepatocellular, melanoma or renal cell carcinoma. CD4+ and CD8+ T cells were sorted separately from peripheral blood before TCR sequencing. To sequence the TCRbeta CDR3 region, genomic DNA was isolated from the sorted cells. TCRbeta CDR3 regions were sequenced using the immunoSEQ Assay. In its TCRdb copy, this immuneACCESS table keeps in-frame sequences only and misses some clones. Where compared with another copy, unresolved V genes explain less than half of these, and the others have no known cause. For this sample there are about 43,000 clones; less than 85% appear just once. Of the sample, 4% to 4.5% is held by the ten largest clones.

CDR1 and CDR2 were assigned from the germline V gene as SNHLY and FYNNEI. From its cysteine to its phenylalanine, the CDR3 spans 12 amino acids. Left in the record is the CDR3 DNA by itself, 36 bases read in frame from the first base. The junction carries 11 bases between V and J, which are trimmed by 8 bases and 9 bases respectively. The sample consisted of CD4+ or CD8+ T cells sorted from blood, taken in a trial of the OX40 agonist ivuxolimab. The V and J genes are TRBV2 and TRBJ1-6; TRBD1 might be the D gene, on 5 matching bases. This sequence was found in an adult with an advanced solid tumor such as melanoma, head and neck, liver or kidney cancer. The DNA is TGTGCCAGCGACCGAGGGACTTCACCCCTCCACTTT. It encodes CASDRGTSPLHF.